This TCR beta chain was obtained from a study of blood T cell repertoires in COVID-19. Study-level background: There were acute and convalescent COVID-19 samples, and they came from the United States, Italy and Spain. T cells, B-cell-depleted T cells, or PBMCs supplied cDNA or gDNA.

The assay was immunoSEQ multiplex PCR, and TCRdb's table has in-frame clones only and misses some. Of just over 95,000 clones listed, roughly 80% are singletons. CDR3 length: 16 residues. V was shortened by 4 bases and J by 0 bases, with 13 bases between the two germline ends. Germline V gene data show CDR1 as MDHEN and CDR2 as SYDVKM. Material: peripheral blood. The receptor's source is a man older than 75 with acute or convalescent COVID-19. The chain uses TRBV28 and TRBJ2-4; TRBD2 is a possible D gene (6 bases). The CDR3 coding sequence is TGTGCCAGCAGTTCCCCTTTTAGCGGAGCCAAAAACATTCAGTACTTC. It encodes CASSSPFSGAKNIQYF.